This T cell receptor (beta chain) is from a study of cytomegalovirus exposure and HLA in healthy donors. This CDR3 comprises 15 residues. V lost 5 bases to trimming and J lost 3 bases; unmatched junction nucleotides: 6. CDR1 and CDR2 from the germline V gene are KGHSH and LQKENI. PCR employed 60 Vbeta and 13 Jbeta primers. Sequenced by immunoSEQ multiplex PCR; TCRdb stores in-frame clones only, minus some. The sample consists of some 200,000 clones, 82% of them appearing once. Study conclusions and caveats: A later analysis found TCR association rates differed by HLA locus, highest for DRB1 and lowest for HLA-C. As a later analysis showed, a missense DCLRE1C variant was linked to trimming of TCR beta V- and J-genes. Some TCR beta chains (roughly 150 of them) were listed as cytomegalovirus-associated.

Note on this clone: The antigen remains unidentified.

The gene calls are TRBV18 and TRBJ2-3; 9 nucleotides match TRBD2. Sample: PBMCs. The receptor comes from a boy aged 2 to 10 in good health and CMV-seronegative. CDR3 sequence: CASSRRAGGTDTQYF. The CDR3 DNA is TGTGCCAGCTCAAGGCGAGCGGGGGGTACAGATACGCAGTATTTT.